This TCR beta chain was sequenced in a study of T-cell memory formation after mild COVID-19. Study overall: Each donor largely had its own TCR clusters.

MiXCR, applied by TCRdb to the 5' RACE reads, yields one record per CDR3 protein. The table has fewer than 150,000 distinct CDR3 sequences, about 5.9% seen once. Study-wide results and limits: Mostly located in CM and EM were contracting CD4+ clones, with contracting CD8+ clones located in EMRA. Clones contracting across day 15 to 85 had a balanced CD4/CD8 profile; later expanding clones leaned CD4+.

Concerning this clonotype itself: Its antigen is as yet unknown.

V was cut by 4 bases and J by 2 bases, with 9 bases left in between. Germline lookup yields CDR1 SGHVS and CDR2 FNYEAQ. The CDR3 covers 14 residues. The receptor's source is an adult woman who had mild COVID-19 (a few samples of this study predate the infection). Cell type and time point are not known. The chain carries TRBV7-6 and TRBJ2-1; a weak D match, TRBD1 (6 bases). The sample comprised PBMCs or a T cell subset sorted from them (not recorded which). The CDR3 protein is CASSSRGPYNEQFF. In DNA form, the CDR3 reads TGTGCCAGCAGCTCCAGGGGCCCCTACAATGAGCAGTTCTTC.